This TCR beta chain was obtained from a study of CD8+ T cells in alopecia areata. Across the whole study: Tofacitinib was given for 6 to 18 months, then stopped for 6 months.

The treatment is: oral pan-JAK inhibitor, 5-10 mg twice daily. From alopecia areata patients, lesional scalp punch biopsies and peripheral blood were collected. Germline CDR1 GTSNPN, CDR2 SVGIG (reference sequence). Trimming pared 2 bases from V and 3 bases from J, leaving 10 bases between. This CDR3 comprises 13 residues. Notes on the study in general: Lesional scalp, notably in alopecia totalis/universalis, had clonality above that of normal scalp.

Of note for this clone: Its target is unknown.

After isolation, RNA underwent reverse transcription to generate cDNA as the sequencing template. Sequencing used immunoSEQ multiplex PCR; TCRdb keeps in-frame clones, though not all of them. The sample includes 180,000 or so clones, approximately 49% seen only once; the top ten take over 9%. Sequenced material: CD8+ T cells sorted from blood, taken around week 53, from a patient treated with tofacitinib. The chain links TRBV30 to TRBJ1-1; D is possibly TRBD1 (5 bases). The receptor was isolated from a human donor with alopecia areata. The CDR3 DNA is TGTGCCTGGAGTTTTGGGGGGGACACTGAAGCTTTCTTT. Amino acid sequence: CAWSFGGDTEAFF.